This T cell receptor beta chain was retrieved from a study of cytomegalovirus exposure and HLA in healthy donors. Study-wide results and caveats: The listing of 150 to 200 TCR beta chains classed them as cytomegalovirus-associated. In terms of immune exposure information, only CMV serostatus was available.

The primer mix had 60 Vbeta and 13 Jbeta primers. Produced via immunoSEQ multiplex PCR; TCRdb's table is partial and in-frame only. Of around 100,000 clones in the sample, under 85% were seen once. The CDR3 is 16 amino acids. After removal of 4 bases from V and 0 bases from J, the junction contained 6 bases not matched to a gene. Germline V gives CDR1 SGHRS, CDR2 YFSETQ. Concerning this clone: The antigen remains unidentified.

The source of this sequence is a woman between 40 and 50 years old in good health and CMV-seronegative. Input material: PBMCs. The chain recombines TRBV5-1 with TRBJ2-2; 7 bases agree with TRBD2. Here the CDR3 DNA reads TGCGCCAGCAGCCCGAGCGGGACCCCGAACACCGGGGAGCTGTTTTTT. Protein: CASSPSGTPNTGELFF.